This record concerns one T cell receptor beta chain sequence. Its target is unknown. For repertoire sequencing, the TCR beta CDR3 regions were amplified from RNA transcripts. Following a first-round RT-PCR that used HTBI primers, a second-round multiplex PCR was carried out. TCRdb reprocessed the multiplex PCR reads with MiXCR, giving one entry per CDR3 protein. The sample lists about 410,000 distinct CDR3 sequences, 18% occurring once. The CDR3 is 12 residues long. The trim removed 5 bases at V and 6 bases at J, leaving 2 bases unmatched. The data were taken from a study of Graves' ophthalmopathy and Graves' hyperthyroidism. Study-level results: Most thyroid-expanded clonotypes exceeding 0.001 frequency were also found in blood.

Sample: peripheral blood. The V gene is TRBV12-3 or TRBV12-4, the J gene TRBJ2-7; the match to TRBD2 covers 9 bases. This clonotype was obtained from a woman younger than 35 with Graves' ophthalmopathy. Here the CDR3 DNA reads TGTGCCAGCAGTACTAGCGGGTCCGAGCAGTACTTC. The encoded protein is CASSTSGSEQYF.